What follows is one TCR beta chain and its context. TCRdb processed the reads anew with MiXCR; each CDR3 protein has one entry. Of around 440,000 distinct CDR3 sequences listed, about 11% are singletons. The data are from a study of T cell repertoires in cytomegalovirus infection. Material for sequencing was PBMCs. The origin of this receptor is a human donor in good health (CMV status not recorded). Some clones in this sample may be carry-over from other donors' samples.

CDR3 in DNA: TGTGCCAGCTCACCATGGACAGGGGATGCTAACTATGGCTACACCTTC. Its protein is CASSPWTGDANYGYTF. The V call is TRBV18, the J call TRBJ1-2, with 9 positions matching TRBD1. With 2 bases clipped from V and 0 bases from J, the junction kept 4 bases outside the gene matches. Per germline, CDR1 KGHSH and CDR2 LQKENI. The CDR3 covers 16 residues. The full variable domain, in which reference TRBV18 and TRBJ1-2 provide the parts outside the CDR3, is NAGVMQNPRHLVRRRGQEARLRCSPMKGHSHVYWYRQLPEEGLKFMVYLQKENIIDESGMPKERFSAEFPKEGPSILRIQQVVRGDSAAYFCASSPWTGDANYGYTFGSGTRLTVV.